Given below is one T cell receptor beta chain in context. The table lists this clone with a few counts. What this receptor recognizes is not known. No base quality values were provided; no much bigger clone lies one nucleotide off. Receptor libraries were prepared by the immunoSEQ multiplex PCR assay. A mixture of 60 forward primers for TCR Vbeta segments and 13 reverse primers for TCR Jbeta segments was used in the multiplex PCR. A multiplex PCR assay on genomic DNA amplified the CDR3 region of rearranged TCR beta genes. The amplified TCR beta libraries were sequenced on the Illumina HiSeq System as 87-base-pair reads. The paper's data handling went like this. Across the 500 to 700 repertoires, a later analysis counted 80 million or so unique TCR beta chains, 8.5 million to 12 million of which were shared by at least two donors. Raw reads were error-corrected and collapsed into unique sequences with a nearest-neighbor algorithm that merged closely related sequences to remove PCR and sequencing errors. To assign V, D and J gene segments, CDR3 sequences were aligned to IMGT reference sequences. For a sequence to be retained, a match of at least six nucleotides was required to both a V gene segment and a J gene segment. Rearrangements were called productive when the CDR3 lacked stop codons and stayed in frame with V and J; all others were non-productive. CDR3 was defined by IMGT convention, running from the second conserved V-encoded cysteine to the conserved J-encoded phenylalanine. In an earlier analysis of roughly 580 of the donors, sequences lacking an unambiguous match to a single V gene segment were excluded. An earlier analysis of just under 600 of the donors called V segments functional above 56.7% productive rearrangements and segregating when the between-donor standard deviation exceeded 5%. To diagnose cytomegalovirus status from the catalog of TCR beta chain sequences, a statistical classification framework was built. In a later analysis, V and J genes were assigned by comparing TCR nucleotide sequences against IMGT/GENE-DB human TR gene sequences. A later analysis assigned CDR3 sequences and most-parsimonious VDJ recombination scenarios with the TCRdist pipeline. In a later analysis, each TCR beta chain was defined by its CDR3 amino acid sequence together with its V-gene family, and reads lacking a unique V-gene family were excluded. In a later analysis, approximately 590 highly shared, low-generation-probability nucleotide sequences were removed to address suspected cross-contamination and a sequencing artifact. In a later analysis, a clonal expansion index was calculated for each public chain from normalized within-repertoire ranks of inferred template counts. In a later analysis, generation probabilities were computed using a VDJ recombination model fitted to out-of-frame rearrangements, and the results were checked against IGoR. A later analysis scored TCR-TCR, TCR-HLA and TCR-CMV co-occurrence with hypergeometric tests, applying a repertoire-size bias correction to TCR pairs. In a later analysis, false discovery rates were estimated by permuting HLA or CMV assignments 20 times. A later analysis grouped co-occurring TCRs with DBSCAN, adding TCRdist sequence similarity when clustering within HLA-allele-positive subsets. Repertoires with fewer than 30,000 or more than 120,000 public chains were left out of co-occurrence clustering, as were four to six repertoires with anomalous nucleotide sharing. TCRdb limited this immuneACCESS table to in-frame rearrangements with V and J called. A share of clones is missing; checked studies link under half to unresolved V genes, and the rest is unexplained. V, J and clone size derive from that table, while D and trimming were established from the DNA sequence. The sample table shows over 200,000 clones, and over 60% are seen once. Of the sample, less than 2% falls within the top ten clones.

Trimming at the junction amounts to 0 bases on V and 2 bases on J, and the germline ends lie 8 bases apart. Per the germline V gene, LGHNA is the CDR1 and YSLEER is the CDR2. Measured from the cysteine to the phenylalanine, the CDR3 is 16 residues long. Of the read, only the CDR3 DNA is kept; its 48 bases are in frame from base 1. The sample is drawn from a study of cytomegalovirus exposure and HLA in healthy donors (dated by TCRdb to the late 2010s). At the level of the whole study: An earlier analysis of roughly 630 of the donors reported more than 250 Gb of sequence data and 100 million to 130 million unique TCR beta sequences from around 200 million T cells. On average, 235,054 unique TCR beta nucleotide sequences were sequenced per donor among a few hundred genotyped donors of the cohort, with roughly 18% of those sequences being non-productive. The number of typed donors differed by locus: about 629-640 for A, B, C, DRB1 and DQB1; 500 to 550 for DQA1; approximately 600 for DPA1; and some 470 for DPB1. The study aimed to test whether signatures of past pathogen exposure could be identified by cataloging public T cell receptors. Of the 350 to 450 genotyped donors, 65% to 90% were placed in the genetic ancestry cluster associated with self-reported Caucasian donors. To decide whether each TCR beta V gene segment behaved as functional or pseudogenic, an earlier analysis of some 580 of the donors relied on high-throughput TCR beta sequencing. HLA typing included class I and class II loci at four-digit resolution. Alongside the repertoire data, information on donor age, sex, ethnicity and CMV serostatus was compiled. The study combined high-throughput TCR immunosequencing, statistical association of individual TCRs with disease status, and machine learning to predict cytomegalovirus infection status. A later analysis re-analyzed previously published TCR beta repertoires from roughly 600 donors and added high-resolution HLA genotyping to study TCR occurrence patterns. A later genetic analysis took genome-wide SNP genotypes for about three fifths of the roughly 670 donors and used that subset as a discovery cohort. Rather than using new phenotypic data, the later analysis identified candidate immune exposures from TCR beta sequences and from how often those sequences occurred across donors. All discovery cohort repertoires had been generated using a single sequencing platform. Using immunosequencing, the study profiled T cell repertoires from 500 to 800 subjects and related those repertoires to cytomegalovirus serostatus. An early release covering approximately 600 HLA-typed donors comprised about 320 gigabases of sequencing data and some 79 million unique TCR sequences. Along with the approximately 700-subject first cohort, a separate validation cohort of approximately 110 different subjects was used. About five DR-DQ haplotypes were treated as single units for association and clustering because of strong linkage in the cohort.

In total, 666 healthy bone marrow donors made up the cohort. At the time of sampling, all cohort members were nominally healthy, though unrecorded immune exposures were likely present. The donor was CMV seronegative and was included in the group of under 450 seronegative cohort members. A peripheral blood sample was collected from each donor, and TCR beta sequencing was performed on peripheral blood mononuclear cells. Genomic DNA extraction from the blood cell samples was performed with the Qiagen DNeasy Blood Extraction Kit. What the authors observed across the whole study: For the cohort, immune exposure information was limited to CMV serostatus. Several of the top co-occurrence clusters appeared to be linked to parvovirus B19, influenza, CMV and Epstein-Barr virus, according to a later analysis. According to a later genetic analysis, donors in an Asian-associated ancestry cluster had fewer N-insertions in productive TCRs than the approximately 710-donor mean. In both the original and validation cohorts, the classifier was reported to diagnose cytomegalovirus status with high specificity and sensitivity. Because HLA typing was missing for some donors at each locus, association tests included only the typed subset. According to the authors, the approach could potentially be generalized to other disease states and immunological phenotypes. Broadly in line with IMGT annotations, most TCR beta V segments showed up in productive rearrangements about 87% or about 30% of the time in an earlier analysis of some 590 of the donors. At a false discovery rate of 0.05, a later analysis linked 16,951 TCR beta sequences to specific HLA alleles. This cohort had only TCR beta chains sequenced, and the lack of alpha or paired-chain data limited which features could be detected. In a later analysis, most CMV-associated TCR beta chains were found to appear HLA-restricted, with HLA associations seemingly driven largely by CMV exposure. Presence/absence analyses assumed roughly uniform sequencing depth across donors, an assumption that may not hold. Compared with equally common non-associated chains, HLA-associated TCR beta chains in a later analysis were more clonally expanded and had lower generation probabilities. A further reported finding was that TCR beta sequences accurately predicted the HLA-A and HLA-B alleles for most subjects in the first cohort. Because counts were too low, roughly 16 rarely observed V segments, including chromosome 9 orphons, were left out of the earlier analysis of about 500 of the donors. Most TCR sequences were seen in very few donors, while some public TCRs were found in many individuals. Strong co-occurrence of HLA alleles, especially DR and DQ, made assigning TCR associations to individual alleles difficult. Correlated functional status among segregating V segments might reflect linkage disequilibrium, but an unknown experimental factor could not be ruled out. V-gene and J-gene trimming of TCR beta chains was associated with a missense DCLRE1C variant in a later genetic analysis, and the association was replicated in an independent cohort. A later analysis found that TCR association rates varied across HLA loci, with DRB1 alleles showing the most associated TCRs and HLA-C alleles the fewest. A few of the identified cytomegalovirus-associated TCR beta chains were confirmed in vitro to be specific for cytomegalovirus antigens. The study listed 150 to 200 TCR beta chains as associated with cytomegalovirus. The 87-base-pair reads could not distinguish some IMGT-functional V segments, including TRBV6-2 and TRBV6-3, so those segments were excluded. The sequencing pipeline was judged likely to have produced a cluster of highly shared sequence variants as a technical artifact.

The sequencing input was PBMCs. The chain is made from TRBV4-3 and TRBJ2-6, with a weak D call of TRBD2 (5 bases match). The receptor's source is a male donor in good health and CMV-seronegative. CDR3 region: CASSQDSGTGANVLTF. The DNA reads TGCGCCAGCAGCCAAGATTCGGGGACTGGGGCCAACGTCCTGACTTTC.